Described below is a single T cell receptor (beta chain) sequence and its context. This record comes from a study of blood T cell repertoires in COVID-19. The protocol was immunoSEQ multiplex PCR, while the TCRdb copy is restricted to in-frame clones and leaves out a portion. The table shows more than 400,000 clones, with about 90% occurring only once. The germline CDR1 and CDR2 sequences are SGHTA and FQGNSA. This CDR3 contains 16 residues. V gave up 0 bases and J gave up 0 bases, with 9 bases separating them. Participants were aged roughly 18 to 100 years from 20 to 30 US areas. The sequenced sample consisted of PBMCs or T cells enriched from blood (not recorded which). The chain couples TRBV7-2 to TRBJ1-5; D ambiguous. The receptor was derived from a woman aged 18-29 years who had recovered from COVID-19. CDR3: CASSLAGTNSNQPQHF. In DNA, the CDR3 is TGTGCCAGCAGCTTAGCCGGCACTAATAGCAATCAGCCCCAGCATTTT.